A single T cell receptor (beta chain) is shown here with its context. The data derive from a study of blood T cell repertoires in COVID-19. Background on the study: Sources were T cells, B-cell-depleted T cells, or PBMCs; the material itself was cDNA or gDNA.

In terms of age and location, participants ranged from about 18 to 90 years and lived in about two dozen US areas. In Cohort 3, a recovered donor had either two negative PCRs, clearance, or symptom resolution. Authors' methods: Nucleated cell counts were estimated from reference gene primer amplification. Method: immunoSEQ multiplex PCR; TCRdb's copy keeps in-frame clones and lacks some. V, J and clone size were drawn from that table, and D and trimming were deduced from the DNA. This table has 430,000 or so clones, roughly 90% appearing once. The CDR3 length is 14 residues. Germline trimming cut 1 base from V and 8 bases from J; bases unmatched to any gene: 4. The germline V gene has CDR1 SGHTA and CDR2 FQGNSA.

The gene calls are TRBV7-2 and TRBJ1-4; 7 positions match TRBD1. This sequence was found in a woman aged 40 to 50 who had recovered from COVID-19. The sequencing input was PBMCs or T cells enriched from blood (not recorded which). CDR3 sequence reads: CASSLVYRGEKLFF. The CDR3 DNA is TGTGCCAGCAGCTTAGTATACAGGGGCGAAAAACTGTTTTTT.